The 19 T cell receptor beta chains listed next were all sequenced from one sample in a study of shared clonotypes between healthy human individuals. Some clones are missing from TCRdb's copy, which holds only in-frame ones; the method was immunoSEQ multiplex PCR. Among about 2 million clones listed, about 94% were seen once. Naive CD8 populations comprised CD45RO-negative cells positively selected for CCR7, excluding terminally differentiated effector memory CD45RA+ cells. The sample taken for sequencing was naive CD8+ T cells sorted from blood. The receptors were sampled from a man between 18 and 29 years old in good health.

The CDR3 DNA reads as TGCAGCGTTGCAGGGCGTCAGGCCGCCTACGAGCAGTACTTC. This translates into CSVAGRQAAYEQYF. The chain employs TRBV29-1 and TRBJ2-7, with D possibly TRBD1 on 5 matching bases. CDR1 and CDR2 (germline): SQVTM, ANQGSEA. V was trimmed by 4 bases and J by 2 bases, leaving 15 bases between them. This CDR3 has 14 amino acids.

The gene calls are TRBV4-1 and TRBJ2-7, with TRBD2 matching 9 bases. This CDR3 region has 15 residues. J lost 2 bases, V lost 4 bases, and 6 bases had no gene match. Germline-derived CDR1 and CDR2 are MGHRA and YSYEKL. CDR3 residues: CASSPDGTSPYEQYF. The CDR3 DNA sequence: TGCGCCAGCAGCCCGGACGGGACTAGCCCCTACGAGCAGTACTTC.

This sequence joins TRBV7-9 and TRBJ1-2; maybe TRBD1 (6 bases). Germline V gives CDR1 SEHNR, CDR2 FQNEAQ (reference sequence). V was cut by 5 bases and J by 4 bases, with 23 bases left in between. The CDR3 length is 17 residues. The CDR3 bases are TGTGCCAGCAGCCCCCGAGCAGGGGAATTACACAGCTATGGCTACACCTTC. Translation: CASSPRAGELHSYGYTF.

On this clone itself: This sample also contains other DNA sequences that code for the same CDR3. The chain combines TRBV9 with TRBJ1-2, with D hard to call. Germline V gives CDR1 SGDLS, CDR2 YYNGEE. The CDR3 runs to 11 residues. Between the trimmed V and J ends, which lost 3 bases and 8 bases, there was a span of 8 bases. The CDR3 reads CASSALDGYTF. The CDR3 region has the DNA TGTGCCAGCAGCGCCCTGGACGGCTACACCTTC.

This clone was recorded only once. The DNA of the CDR3 is TGTGCCAGCAGCTTAACCTCCTCGTACAACGATCTATACAATGAGCAGTTCTTC. This codes for CASSLTSSYNDLYNEQFF. The chain recombines TRBV13 with TRBJ2-1; D not certain. Trimming took 2 bases from V and 4 from J, leaving 21 bases between them. CDR3 length: 18 residues. Looked up from germline, CDR1 is PRHDT and CDR2 is FYEKMQ (reference sequence).

The chain combines TRBV7-2 with TRBJ2-7; no firm D call. The germline V and J ends were trimmed by 1 base and 7 bases, with 11 bases remaining between them. Germline V gene lookup returns CDR1 SGHTA and CDR2 FQGNSA. This CDR3 comprises 13 residues. This CDR3 reads CASSLVGPREQYF. As DNA, the CDR3 is TGTGCCAGCAGCTTAGTGGGTCCACGGGAGCAGTACTTC.

CDR3 residues: CASSLVGEAPEQYF. CDR3 nucleotide sequence: TGCGCCAGCAGCCTTGTCGGGGAAGCCCCCGAGCAGTACTTC. The chain links TRBV4-1 to TRBJ2-7; possibly TRBD2 for D (5 bases). Germline CDR1 MGHRA, CDR2 YSYEKL. V was pared by 4 bases and J by 6 bases, with 16 bases between. The CDR3 spans 14 residues.

The CDR3 coding sequence is TGCGCCAGCAGCCAAACCGGGGTAGATGAAAAACTGTTTTTT. This codes for CASSQTGVDEKLFF. V and J are TRBV4-1 and TRBJ1-4, with no clear D. Germline V gene lookup returns CDR1 MGHRA and CDR2 YSYEKL. The germline V and J ends were trimmed by 2 bases and 6 bases, with 10 bases remaining between them. The CDR3 is 14 amino acids.

The chain combines TRBV27 with TRBJ2-5; D tentatively reads TRBD1 or TRBD2 (7 bases each). Germline CDR1 reads MNHEY; CDR2 reads SMNVEV (reference sequence). The CDR3 runs to 16 residues. Trimming cost V 0 bases and J 5 bases, with 16 bases left between them. This chain's CDR3 is CASSLSHHRGGETQYF. In DNA form, the CDR3 reads TGTGCCAGCAGTTTATCCCACCACAGGGGAGGGGAGACCCAGTACTTC.

The CDR3 sequence: CASFATNEKLFF. DNA of the CDR3: TGTGCCAGTTTCGCAACTAATGAAAAACTGTTTTTT. The rearrangement links TRBV6-9 to TRBJ1-4, with D uncertain. Germline V gene data show CDR1 as MNHGY and CDR2 as SVAAGI. This CDR3 is 12 amino acids long. V lost 9 bases, J lost 0 bases, and 5 bases lay in between.

This clone was counted once. The V call is TRBV30, the J call TRBJ1-5, with a tentative D call TRBD1 (6 bases). The CDR3 spans 15 residues. V lost 3 bases to trimming and J lost 4 bases, with 16 bases between them. Germline loops: CDR1 GTSNPN, CDR2 SVGIG (reference sequence). The DNA of the CDR3 is TGTGCCTGGAGCCAAGGAGGAGGGGGGAATCAGCCCCAGCATTTT. It codes for CAWSQGGGGNQPQHF.

The V and J genes are TRBV11-2 and TRBJ2-1; 7 positions agree with TRBD1. The CDR3 extends over 16 amino acids. The V gene end was trimmed by 4 bases and the J gene end by 7 bases; junction bases not matched to a gene: 13. Germline V gene sequence: CDR1 SGHAT, CDR2 FQNNGV. DNA for the CDR3: TGTGCCAGCAGCTGGGAGACAGGGTTAGCCCTAAATGAGCAGTTCTTC. Amino acids: CASSWETGLALNEQFF.

This chain joins TRBV9 and TRBJ2-5; 7 bases fit TRBD2. CDR3 size: 15 residues. Losses at the gene ends were 4 bases for V and 1 base for J; bases not matched to a gene: 7. CDR1 and CDR2 (germline): SGDLS, YYNGEE. This CDR3 is CASSFRSGIQETQYF. The CDR3 nucleotides read TGTGCCAGCAGCTTCAGGAGCGGGATCCAAGAGACCCAGTACTTC.

The rearrangement joins TRBV9 to TRBJ2-1, with D unresolved. V was shortened by 0 bases and J by 8 bases, with 9 bases between the two germline ends. Germline CDR1 SGDLS, CDR2 YYNGEE. The CDR3 covers 13 residues. This chain's CDR3 is CASSVGTVDEQFF. CDR3 DNA: TGTGCCAGCAGCGTAGGGACCGTGGATGAGCAGTTCTTC.

The chain employs TRBV6-1 and TRBJ2-7; D may be TRBD2 (7 bases). Trimming cost V 2 bases and J 2 bases, with 13 bases left between them. The V gene's germline CDR1 is MNHNS and CDR2 SASEGT. CDR3 length: 15 amino acids. CDR3 in DNA: TGTGCCAGCAGTGAATGGGGGGGGCGCGCCTACGAGCAGTACTTC. This gives the protein CASSEWGGRAYEQYF.

J is TRBJ1-1 and V is TRBV4-3; maybe TRBD1 (5 bases). Germline V lookup: CDR1 LGHNA, CDR2 YSLEER. The germline V and J ends were trimmed by 1 base and 5 bases, with 14 bases remaining between them. The CDR3 has 15 amino acids. CDR3 coding DNA: TGCGCCAGCAGCCAAGGGGACTTAAGTGGTACTGAAGCTTTCTTT. This codes for CASSQGDLSGTEAFF.

The chain couples TRBV7-9 to TRBJ2-5, with 13 bases lining up with TRBD2. Germline V CDR1 and CDR2: SEHNR, FQNEAQ (reference sequence). The CDR3 extends over 16 amino acids. The J segment lost 5 bases and the V segment lost 4 bases, leaving 7 bases of the junction unmatched. CDR3 in DNA: TGTGCCAGCAGCTCAACTAGCGGGAGGGCGGAGGAGACCCAGTACTTC. Translation: CASSSTSGRAEETQYF.

The gene calls are TRBV2 and TRBJ2-7, with TRBD2 matching 13 bases. The germline V gene has CDR1 SNHLY and CDR2 FYNNEI. Unmatched junction bases numbered 8, after V lost 7 bases and J lost 5 bases. The CDR3 contains 15 residues. In nucleotides, the CDR3 is TGTGCCAGCATCCGACTAGCGGGAGGTCACAACGAGCAGTACTTC. Its translation: CASIRLAGGHNEQYF.

The genes are TRBV27 and TRBJ2-3; D may match TRBD1 or TRBD2 (6 bases each). Germline assignment: CDR1 MNHEY and CDR2 SMNVEV (reference sequence). The germline V and J ends were trimmed by 2 bases and 6 bases, with 12 bases remaining between them. This CDR3 is built from 14 residues. Written as DNA, the CDR3 is TGTGCCAGCAGTTTAGCCGGGGGCAGGGATACGCAGTATTTT. Amino acid sequence: CASSLAGGRDTQYF.